This T cell receptor beta chain is from a study of regulatory T cells in long-lasting Graves disease. This clonotype was seen a handful of times. Its antigen is undetermined. The germline CDR1 and CDR2 sequences are LNHDA and SQIVND (reference sequence). The CDR3 is 13 residues long. V lost 9 bases, J lost 6 bases, and 8 bases stayed unmatched. Investigators prepared the TCR beta libraries by applying iRepertoire HTBI primers and Arm-PCR of CDR3 regions. TCRdb processed the multiplex PCR reads anew with MiXCR; each CDR3 protein has one entry. In the table there are more than 300,000 distinct CDR3 sequences, around 15% of which are singletons. Time point meaning: newly diagnosed GD, antithyroid drugs for less than 3 months. PBMCs were the source of the RNA used for TCR sequencing. Overall study results and limits: When disease was persistent, TRBV28, TRBJ1-2 and TRBJ2-5 were the favored segments.

The genes are TRBV19 and TRBJ2-7; 10 nucleotides match TRBD1. Specimen: peripheral blood mononuclear cells (PBMCs), collected at new diagnosis, from a patient treated with antithyroid drugs. The receptor's source is a female donor with Graves disease. Written as DNA, the CDR3 is TGTGCCAGCAGCCCCAGGACAGGGGGCGAGCAGTACTTC. It translates to CASSPRTGGEQYF.